The entry that follows covers one T cell receptor beta chain sequence. What it binds is not known. This specimen belongs to a study of T cells in narcolepsy. Regarding the study as a whole: Autoreactive clonotypes reportedly recurred in blood of same and different patients, not controls.

The CDR3 runs 15 residues. V gave up 6 bases and J gave up 5 bases; unmatched junction bases: 7. Looked up from germline, CDR1 is MDHEN and CDR2 is SYDVKM. Only in-frame clones appear in the TCRdb table, and some are missing; sequencing was by immunoSEQ multiplex PCR. Of about 25,000 clones listed, roughly four fifths are singletons. This TCR derives from a human donor with narcolepsy. The chain has TRBV28 and TRBJ1-6; the match to TRBD1 covers 7 bases. Input material: CD45RA- memory CD4+ T cells from PBMCs. Here the CDR3 DNA reads TGTGCCAGCAGGGCCGGGACAGCGAATAATTCACCCCTCCACTTT. This translates into CASRAGTANNSPLHF.